The next 25 T cell receptor beta chains were all read from a single sample in a study of radiotherapy plus CTLA-4 blockade in lung cancer. Produced via immunoSEQ multiplex PCR; TCRdb's table is partial and in-frame only. The profile shows some 66,000 clones, about 83% of them singletons. The specimen comprised peripheral blood, sampled from a patient treated with radiotherapy plus ipilimumab. Every receptor here comes from a human donor with non-small cell lung cancer who had a partial response to radiotherapy plus ipilimumab.

This clone turned up a few times. The V and J genes are TRBV18 and TRBJ1-5; 7 nucleotides align to TRBD1. The trim removed 5 bases at V and 5 bases at J, leaving 3 bases unmatched. Germline CDR1 reads KGHSH; CDR2 reads LQKENI. CDR3 length equals 13 residues. In DNA, the CDR3 is TGTGCCAGCTCATCCGACAGGGATCAGCCCCAGCATTTT. It yields the protein CASSSDRDQPQHF.

This clone was picked up one time. The chain couples TRBV4-2 to TRBJ2-5; TRBD1 matches at 8 bases. The end of the DNA fits TRBJ2-7 better, so the J call may be wrong. The CDR3 has 14 residues. Germline V lookup: CDR1 LGHNA, CDR2 YNFKEQ. The CDR3 DNA follows: TGTGCCAGCAGCCAAGTACAGGGGGCCTACGAGCAGTACTTC. Translated, it gives CASSQVQGAYEQYF.

The CDR3: CASSFGGRAGTGELFF. The DNA of the CDR3 is TGTGCCAGCAGTTTTGGAGGGAGGGCCGGCACCGGGGAGCTGTTTTTT. This chain uses TRBV27 with TRBJ2-2; TRBD2 agrees at 7 bases. Germline lookup yields CDR1 MNHEY and CDR2 SMNVEV (reference sequence). V lost 3 bases and J lost 4; bases outside the gene matches: 8. The CDR3 runs 16 residues.

The chain is built from TRBV5-1 and TRBJ1-3, with 7 positions matching TRBD1. V shed 0 bases, J shed 0 bases, and the junction held 6 bases outside the gene matches. The length of the CDR3 is 17 residues. The germline CDR1 and CDR2 sequences are SGHRS and YFSETQ. The CDR3 loop reads CASSLDPGGSSGNTIYF. CDR3 in DNA: TGCGCCAGCAGCTTGGATCCAGGGGGGAGCTCTGGAAACACCATATATTTT.

V usage is TRBV5-1 and J usage is TRBJ1-2; D perhaps matches TRBD1 (5 bases). Germline CDR1 reads SGHRS; CDR2 reads YFSETQ. V was clipped by 3 bases and J by 6 bases, with 18 bases between them. The CDR3 extends over 15 amino acids. CDR3 DNA sequence: TGCGCCAGCAGCTGGGGGGTGCAGGGAACCCATGGCTACACCTTC. Amino acid sequence: CASSWGVQGTHGYTF.

The table lists this clone with a count of one. The chain combines TRBV18 with TRBJ2-5, with D possibly being TRBD1 (6 bases). CDR1 is KGHSH and CDR2 is LQKENI in the germline V gene. This CDR3 region has 15 residues. V was clipped by 6 bases and J by 1 base, with 15 bases between them. As DNA, the CDR3 is TGTGCCAGCTCTCGACTAACACAGGGCCAAGAGACCCAGTACTTC. This sequence encodes CASSRLTQGQETQYF.

This clone was seen a handful of times. The chain recombines TRBV5-4 with TRBJ2-3, with 7 bases that match TRBD2. V shed 4 bases and J 4 bases; nucleotides not matched to a gene: 9. Germline lookup yields CDR1 SGHNT and CDR2 YYREEE (reference sequence). This CDR3 has 15 residues. The CDR3 loop reads CASSPSGDWPDTQYF. CDR3 in DNA: TGTGCCAGCAGCCCCAGCGGGGACTGGCCAGATACGCAGTATTTT.

This chain links TRBV5-1 with TRBJ2-1, with D possibly matching TRBD2 (6 bases). The V end was cut by 4 bases, the J end by 7 bases, with 12 bases between. The CDR3 contains 13 residues. From germline, CDR1 is SGHRS and CDR2 YFSETQ. Here the CDR3 DNA reads TGCGCCAGCAGCCCGGCACGGGGGAATGAGCAGTTCTTC. Its translation: CASSPARGNEQFF. Full variable domain (outside the CDR3, taken from reference TRBV5-1 and TRBJ2-1): KAGVTQTPRYLIKTRGQQVTLSCSPISGHRSVSWYQQTPGQGLQFLFEYFSETQRNKGNFPGRFSGRQFSNSRSEMNVSTLELGDSALYLCASSPARGNEQFFGPGTRLTVL.

The table lists this clone with a few counts. The V and J genes are TRBV29-1 and TRBJ1-1, with TRBD1 identical over 7 bases. With V trimmed by 4 bases and J by 3 bases, 2 bases remained unmatched. Per germline, CDR1 SQVTM and CDR2 ANQGSEA. The CDR3 sequence is 12 residues long. The CDR3 coding sequence is TGCAGCGTTGTCACAGGGGACACTGAAGCTTTCTTT. As protein: CSVVTGDTEAFF.

This chain uses TRBV5-4 with TRBJ2-7; 7 bases agree with TRBD1. Germline assignment: CDR1 SGHNT and CDR2 YYREEE (reference sequence). CDR3 length equals 16 residues. Trimming removed 0 bases from V and 2 bases from J; junction bases left unmatched: 8. Here the CDR3 reads CASSLGGTVKTYEQYF. In DNA, the CDR3 is TGTGCCAGCAGCTTGGGTGGGACAGTTAAGACCTACGAGCAGTACTTC.

The gene calls are TRBV7-2 and TRBJ2-3; 10 bases align to TRBD2. V was clipped by 1 base and J by 1 base; unmatched bases: 2. Germline CDR1 reads SGHTA; CDR2 reads FQGNSA. This CDR3 comprises 16 residues. The CDR3: CASSLGGTSGTDTQYF. The CDR3 region has the DNA TGTGCCAGCAGCTTAGGCGGGACTAGCGGCACAGATACGCAGTATTTT.

This chain joins TRBV30 and TRBJ1-3; D unclear. Trimming removed 2 bases at V and 5 bases at J, with 4 bases between. This CDR3 is 11 amino acids long. Germline lookup yields CDR1 GTSNPN and CDR2 SVGIG (reference sequence). The CDR3 sequence is CAWSFRNTIYF. CDR3 bases: TGTGCCTGGAGTTTTAGAAACACCATATATTTT.

The chain couples TRBV6-5 to TRBJ2-1, with D possibly being TRBD1 (6 bases). CDR1 and CDR2 (germline): MNHEY, SVGAGI. CDR3 length equals 15 residues. V was shortened by 5 bases and J by 0 bases, with 11 bases between the two germline ends. CDR3 coding DNA: TGTGCCAGCAGTCCACAGGGTATCTCCTACAATGAGCAGTTCTTC. Translated, it gives CASSPQGISYNEQFF.

This chain connects TRBV28 to TRBJ2-1, with TRBD2 matching 10 bases. CDR1 is MDHEN, CDR2 SYDVKM, per germline. The CDR3 sequence is 14 residues long. Trimming cost V 6 bases and J 7 bases; bases outside gene matches: 6. The CDR3 DNA reads as TGTGCCAGCAGACGGACTAGCGGACGAAATGAGCAGTTCTTC. Its translation: CASRRTSGRNEQFF.

V and J are TRBV6-1 and TRBJ2-4, with D perhaps TRBD2 (7 bases). Germline CDR1 reads MNHNS; CDR2 reads SASEGT. The CDR3 is 14 residues long. V lost 3 bases and J lost 6, with 12 bases in between. CDR3 bases: TGTGCCAGCAGTGATATAAGGGGGGGAAACATTCAGTACTTC. Protein sequence: CASSDIRGGNIQYF.

The CDR3 DNA reads TGTGCCAGCAGCCCCGCCCCGGGTAGCAATGAGCAGTTCTTC. It specifies CASSPAPGSNEQFF. The chain links TRBV7-3 to TRBJ2-1; unclear D gene. This CDR3 has 14 amino acids. The germline CDR1 and CDR2 sequences are SGHTA and FQGTGA. V lost 5 bases and J lost 6, with 14 bases in between.

As DNA, the CDR3 is TGTGCCAGCAGAACGACAGGGTTGGGCTACAATGAGCAGTTCTTC. It specifies CASRTTGLGYNEQFF. This chain joins TRBV7-9 and TRBJ2-1; 7 bases match TRBD1. CDR3 size: 15 residues. V trimming: 6 bases; J trimming: 3 bases; junction bases outside the gene matches: 8. The germline CDR1 and CDR2 sequences are SEHNR and FQNEAQ (reference sequence).

This chain uses TRBV6-1 with TRBJ2-7, with 10 bases fitting TRBD1. In germline, CDR1 is MNHNS, CDR2 SASEGT. CDR3 length: 14 residues. The V gene end was trimmed by 5 bases and the J gene end by 1 base; junction bases not matched to a gene: 2. This chain's CDR3 is CASSRDRGSYEQYF. The CDR3 DNA sequence: TGTGCCAGCAGTCGGGACAGGGGATCCTACGAGCAGTACTTC.

The chain carries TRBV4-1 and TRBJ1-2; the D gene is possibly TRBD1 (5 bases). The CDR3 loop spans 14 amino acids. V was pared by 5 bases and J by 4 bases, with 14 bases between. CDR1 MGHRA and CDR2 YSYEKL come from the germline V gene. The DNA of the CDR3 is TGCGCCAGCAGCTCCCCCGGGGGTTTCTATGGCTACACCTTC. Protein product: CASSSPGGFYGYTF.

The chain carries TRBV30 and TRBJ1-2; possibly TRBD1 for D (6 bases). V was trimmed by 1 base and J by 8 bases, leaving 8 bases between them. This CDR3 is 11 amino acids long. The germline V gene has CDR1 GTSNPN and CDR2 SVGIG (reference sequence). In DNA form, the CDR3 reads TGTGCCTGGAGTGAAGGGGGAGGCTACACCTTC. Its protein is CAWSEGGGYTF.

The chain is built from TRBV6-5 and TRBJ2-7; TRBD2 aligns across 13 bases. J gave up 2 bases and V 4 bases, and 2 bases lay outside the gene matches. The CDR3 covers 15 residues. In germline, CDR1 is MNHEY, CDR2 SVGAGI. The CDR3 coding sequence is TGTGCCAGCAGTTGGGGACTAGCGGGACCCTACGAGCAGTACTTC. This translates into CASSWGLAGPYEQYF.

The chain employs TRBV20-1 and TRBJ1-1; no definite D call. This CDR3 contains 11 residues. Germline assignment: CDR1 DFQATT and CDR2 SNEGSKA (reference sequence). V dropped 6 bases and J dropped 4 bases, with 9 bases sitting between them. The CDR3 loop reads CSAVTGTEAFF. The CDR3 nucleotides are TGCAGTGCAGTTACGGGCACTGAAGCTTTCTTT.

The chain couples TRBV28 to TRBJ1-5; the D gene is possibly TRBD1 (5 bases). Trimming shortened V by 6 bases and J by 6 bases, and 18 bases separated the two germline ends. The CDR3 length is 15 residues. In germline, CDR1 is MDHEN, CDR2 SYDVKM. The CDR3 DNA sequence: TGTGCCAGCAGCCCGGGGGGTTCCTTCGCTCAGCCCCAGCATTTT. Translated, it gives CASSPGGSFAQPQHF.

This rearrangement joins TRBV7-2 to TRBJ2-3, with D perhaps matching TRBD2 (6 bases). V was shortened by 4 bases and J by 8 bases, with 16 bases between the two germline ends. CDR1 is SGHTA, CDR2 FQGNSA, per germline. The CDR3 is 14 amino acids. The CDR3 DNA reads TGTGCCAGCAGCTCCTTAATGGGTAGCGGTACGCAGTATTTT. It specifies CASSSLMGSGTQYF.

This chain uses TRBV29-1 with TRBJ2-7; 11 nucleotides line up with TRBD1. The CDR3 covers 16 residues. CDR1 and CDR2 from the germline V gene are SQVTM and ANQGSEA. Losses at the gene ends were 6 bases for V and 6 bases for J; bases not matched to a gene: 16. The CDR3, as DNA: TGCAGCGTCCTCCGGGACAGGGGGTGGGGGGGGAGCGAGCAGTACTTC. This sequence encodes CSVLRDRGWGGSEQYF.